Following are 15 T cell receptor beta chains from one sample sequenced in a study of spatial heterogeneity in lung cancer. Study conclusions and caveats: The number of expanded tumor alpha and beta chains correlated with mutation number.

These receptors have no known antigen. Time point given: sample taken at primary tumor resection. TCRdb redid the calling of the 5' RACE reads with MiXCR, one entry per CDR3 protein. This sample carries 8,000 to 10,000 distinct CDR3 sequences, around 6% of them seen once, and the ten largest clones take around a tenth. Sequenced here: lung tumor tissue, sampled at surgery. The receptors here all came from a male donor with early-stage non-small cell lung cancer.

This clonotype was detected many times. Because this beta chain is a stray read in a library intended to capture alpha chains, its abundance should not be given much weight. The chain carries TRBV5-1 and TRBJ2-1; TRBD2 aligns across 10 bases. The CDR3 runs 16 residues. J lost 4 bases, V lost 4 bases, and 8 bases had no gene match. CDR1 is SGHRS and CDR2 is YFSETQ in the germline V gene. The CDR3 nucleotides read TGCGCCAGCAGCCTCCCCACTAGCGGGGTTTACAATGAGCAGTTCTTC. It translates to CASSLPTSGVYNEQFF. Combining the CDR3 with reference TRBV5-1 and TRBJ2-1 gives the whole variable domain KAGVTQTPRYLIKTRGQQVTLSCSPISGHRSVSWYQQTPGQGLQFLFEYFSETQRNKGNFPGRFSGRQFSNSRSEMNVSTLELGDSALYLCASSLPTSGVYNEQFFGPGTRLTVL.

In this sample, this clonotype turned up a few times. A library prepared for alpha chains yielded this beta chain as an off-target read; its size is of little meaning. V is TRBV6-1 and J is TRBJ2-5; 8 bases map to TRBD2. Trimming cost V 5 bases and J 2 bases; bases outside gene matches: 1. The CDR3 consists of 13 residues. CDR1 and CDR2 (germline): MNHNS, SASEGT. The CDR3 DNA sequence: TGTGCCAGCAGTCCGGGGGGGCAAGAGACCCAGTACTTC. Amino acid sequence: CASSPGGQETQYF.

At least ten counts were recorded for this clonotype. Germline is not matched at one junction end, which may reflect a read error. The size of this beta chain means little, since it is a stray read in a library made for alpha chains. CDR3 in amino acids: CASSPPQERAGTNVLTF. The CDR3 region has the DNA TGTGCCAGCAGCCCACCCCAGGAGCGGGCTGGGACCAACGTCCTGACTTTC. The chain recombines TRBV11-1 with TRBJ2-6, with a possible D match to TRBD2 (6 bases). The CDR3 extends over 17 amino acids. Looked up from germline, CDR1 is SGHAT and CDR2 is FQDESV (reference sequence).

By sample fraction, this clonotype is large. Being off target in a library aimed at alpha chains, this beta chain has a size of little meaning. The chain joins TRBV6-1 to TRBJ2-5, with D uncertain. Trimming took off 2 bases at V and 5 bases at J, with 3 bases between the two ends. The CDR3 loop spans 11 amino acids. The germline gives CDR1 MNHNS, CDR2 SASEGT. In DNA form, the CDR3 reads TGTGCCAGCAGTGAAACGGAGACCCAGTACTTC. It yields the protein CASSETETQYF.

This clonotype has ten or more counts. This beta chain is a stray sequence in a library constructed for alpha chains; its clone size is not meaningful. CDR3: CASSRGQGVYNSPLHF. CDR3 nucleotide sequence: TGCGCCAGCAGCCGTGGACAGGGAGTCTATAATTCACCCCTCCACTTT. The chain recombines TRBV4-1 with TRBJ1-6; 8 bases are a match to TRBD1. The CDR3 loop spans 16 amino acids. CDR1 is MGHRA and CDR2 is YSYEKL in the germline V gene. V lost 4 bases and J lost 3; bases outside the gene matches: 5.

The sample holds many counts of this clonotype. Within a library made for alpha chains, this beta chain is off target, and its count is uninformative. The chain joins TRBV29-1 to TRBJ2-1; 11 bases map to TRBD2. CDR3 length equals 16 residues. The ends lost 5 bases at V and 3 bases at J; junction bases unmatched: 9. Germline CDR1 reads SQVTM; CDR2 reads ANQGSEA. DNA for the CDR3: TGCAGCGTTCGCTTACTAGCGGGAGAAGACTACAATGAGCAGTTCTTC. Translation gives CSVRLLAGEDYNEQFF.

This clonotype was seen ten or more times. At one boundary the junction diverges from the germline segment, which might be a read error. As an off-target read in a library built for alpha chains, this beta chain has a frequency of little significance. The chain joins TRBV6-1 to TRBJ1-1, with D uncertain. The CDR3 loop spans 12 amino acids. Looked up from germline, CDR1 is MNHNS and CDR2 is SASEGT. The CDR3 sequence: CASISVNPEAFF. The CDR3 nucleotides are TGTGCCAGCATATCAGTGAACCCTGAAGCTTTCTTT.

This clonotype was seen repeatedly, ten times or more. Little can be read into the size of this beta chain, an off-target read in a library designed for alpha chains. The chain links TRBV25-1 to TRBJ1-2; D is perhaps TRBD1 (6 bases). The germline gives CDR1 MGHDK, CDR2 SYGVNS. V lost 5 bases and J 1 base, leaving 14 bases between the germline ends. The CDR3 length is 15 residues. DNA of the CDR3: TGTGCCAGCAGTTTCCCGACAGGAAATAACTATGGCTACACCTTC. Its translation is CASSFPTGNNYGYTF.

Many counts were recorded for this clonotype. A library made for alpha chains picked up this beta chain off target, so its size means little. This CDR3 reads CASSALNRGEAFF. The CDR3 DNA is TGTGCCAGCAGCGCATTAAACAGGGGTGAAGCTTTCTTT. The chain joins TRBV9 to TRBJ1-1, with TRBD1 identical over 7 bases. This CDR3 comprises 13 residues. In germline, CDR1 is SGDLS, CDR2 YYNGEE. V was pared by 3 bases and J by 7 bases, with 6 bases of the junction left unmatched.

This clonotype has ten or more counts. For a library built for alpha chains, this beta chain is a stray read; little rests on its size. J is TRBJ2-3 and V is TRBV19; D is uncertain. Trimming left V 1 base short and J 4 bases short, with 0 bases between. CDR3 length: 11 residues. CDR1 LNHDA and CDR2 SQIVND come from the germline V gene (reference sequence). The chain's CDR3 is CASSIADTQYF. The CDR3 nucleotides are TGTGCCAGTAGTATAGCAGATACGCAGTATTTT.

This clonotype ranks as medium-sized (0.01 to 0.1%). Since the library was made to target alpha chains, this beta chain is a stray read and its abundance is not meaningful. The genes are TRBV11-2 and TRBJ2-1; D not resolved. V lost 5 bases and J lost 4, with 6 bases in between. The germline V gene has CDR1 SGHAT and CDR2 FQNNGV. The CDR3 runs 12 residues. Written as DNA, the CDR3 is TGTGCCAGCAGCGGTAATTACAATGAGCAGTTCTTC. Translation gives CASSGNYNEQFF.

This clonotype was counted at least ten times. Being off target in a library aimed at alpha chains, this beta chain has a size of little meaning. J is TRBJ1-5 and V is TRBV5-1, with TRBD1 as a possible D gene (6 bases). The V and J ends lost 2 bases and 6 bases respectively, with 12 bases between them. The CDR3 runs to 14 residues. Germline CDR1 and CDR2: SGHRS and YFSETQ. CDR3 protein: CASSLQGIGQPQHF. The DNA of the CDR3 is TGCGCCAGCAGCTTACAGGGAATCGGTCAGCCCCAGCATTTT.

In its sample, this clonotype ranks as medium-sized. This beta chain is an unintended read in a library built for alpha chains; its size means little. The V call is TRBV10-3, the J call TRBJ2-2, with no clear D. Trimming removed 4 bases at V and 7 bases at J, with 10 bases between. The CDR3 length is 13 residues. In germline, CDR1 is ENHRY, CDR2 SYGVKD. The CDR3 loop is CAISGSSGGELFF. In DNA, the CDR3 is TGTGCCATCAGTGGCAGTAGTGGCGGGGAGCTGTTTTTT.

This clonotype is medium-sized. With the library built for alpha chains, this beta chain is off target and its frequency is not meaningful. The chain recombines TRBV20-1 with TRBJ1-2, with 7 bases matching TRBD1. This CDR3 spans 12 amino acids. The germline V gene encodes CDR1 DFQATT and CDR2 SNEGSKA (reference sequence). V lost 2 bases to trimming and J lost 7 bases; unmatched junction nucleotides: 4. This CDR3 is CSARSGTAGYTF. Here the CDR3 DNA reads TGCAGTGCTAGATCCGGGACAGCTGGCTACACCTTC.

This clonotype was detected many times. A library prepared for alpha chains yielded this beta chain as an off-target read; its size is of little meaning. V gene TRBV24-1 combines with J gene TRBJ2-1; either TRBD1 or TRBD2 may fit D (6 bases each). V lost 0 bases and J 2 bases, leaving 10 bases between the germline ends. The CDR3 runs 16 residues. CDR1 and CDR2 (germline): KGHDR, SFDVKD. CDR3 in amino acids: CATSDLRGATYNEQFF. CDR3 DNA sequence: TGTGCCACCAGTGATTTGAGGGGGGCCACCTACAATGAGCAGTTCTTC.